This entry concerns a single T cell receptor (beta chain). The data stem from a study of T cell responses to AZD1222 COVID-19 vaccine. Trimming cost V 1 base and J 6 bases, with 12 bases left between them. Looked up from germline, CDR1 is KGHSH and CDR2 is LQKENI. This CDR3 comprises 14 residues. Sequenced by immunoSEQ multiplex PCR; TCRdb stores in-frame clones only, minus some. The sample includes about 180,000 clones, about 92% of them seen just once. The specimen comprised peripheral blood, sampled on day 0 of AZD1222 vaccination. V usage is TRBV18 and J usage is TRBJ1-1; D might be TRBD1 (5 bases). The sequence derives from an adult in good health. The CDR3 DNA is TGTGCCAGCTCACCACAAAGGGGTGAGGCTGAAGCTTTCTTT. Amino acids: CASSPQRGEAEAFF.